This record looks at one T cell receptor (beta chain) sequence and its context. This entry comes from a study of blood T cell repertoires in COVID-19. Study at large: The United States, Italy and Spain supplied acute and convalescent COVID-19 samples. The analysed material was cDNA or gDNA that came from T cells, B-cell-depleted T cells, or PBMCs.

The CDR3 has 13 amino acids. The germline V and J ends were trimmed by 9 bases and 5 bases, with 14 bases remaining between them. In germline, CDR1 is MNHEY, CDR2 SVGAGI. The authors' processing: Reference gene primer amplification gave estimated nucleated cell counts. Clones were sequenced by immunoSEQ multiplex PCR, and TCRdb holds only the in-frame ones, with some missing. D and trimming were read from the DNA, whereas the V and J calls and clone size are those reported in that table. The repertoire holds 100,000 to 150,000 clones, with more than 60% as singletons. This receptor was taken from a man in his fifties with acute or convalescent COVID-19. The chain employs TRBV6-5 and TRBJ1-5, with D tentatively TRBD1 (5 bases). Sequenced sample: peripheral blood. The CDR3 loop is CASREQGDQPQHF. The CDR3 DNA reads as TGTGCCAGTCGAGAGCAGGGTGATCAGCCCCAGCATTTT.